In this sample, the clone carrying this T cell receptor (beta chain) turned up once. The sample comes from a study of blood T cell repertoires in COVID-19. Overall study context: In each case, the material was cDNA or gDNA derived from T cells, B-cell-depleted T cells, or PBMCs.

Assay: immunoSEQ multiplex PCR; the TCRdb copy retains only in-frame clones and omits some. This table holds about 76,000 clones, 86% found once. The CDR3 runs 18 residues. CDR1 and CDR2 (germline): SGHAT, FQNNGV. The trim removed 4 bases at V and 1 base at J, leaving 16 bases unmatched. The chain is built from TRBV11-2 and TRBJ2-7, with 7 bases fitting TRBD1. The sequence derives from a human donor in a cohort sampled during active COVID-19. The material sequenced was peripheral blood. CDR3 residues: CASSSQRGGRGDSYEQYF. Written as DNA, the CDR3 is TGTGCCAGCAGCTCGCAAAGAGGGGGCAGGGGCGATTCCTACGAGCAGTACTTC.